This is a list of T cell receptor beta chains from one sample in a study of blood T cell repertoires in COVID-19. TCRdb keeps only in-frame clones here, not all; method: immunoSEQ multiplex PCR. This sample has 150,000 to 200,000 clones, with roughly 90% found just once. The sample taken for sequencing was peripheral blood. The receptors here all came from a man in his fifties with acute or convalescent COVID-19. The CDR3 runs from the conserved cysteine through the conserved F or W. D genes are given only for firm matches. Only some rows state a clone size, as once, few, many or a class for expanded clones.

TRBV7-2,NA,TRBJ1-2,NA,14,CASSLGGGPYGYTF,TGTGCCAGCAGCTTAGGGGGGGGCCCCTATGGCTACACCTTC
TRBV18,TRBD1,TRBJ1-3,NA,18,CASSQGRTGLYSGNTIYF,TGTGCCAGCTCACAAGGAAGGACAGGCCTCTACTCTGGAAACACCATATATTTT
TRBV5-1,NA,TRBJ1-1,NA,13,CASSFRVNTEAFF,TGCGCCAGCAGCTTTCGGGTGAACACTGAAGCTTTCTTT
TRBV11-2,NA,TRBJ1-4,NA,14,CASSFGGTNEKLFF,TGTGCCAGCAGCTTCGGGGGTACTAATGAAAAACTGTTTTTT
TRBV19,TRBD2,TRBJ2-4,NA,17,CASTGLAGPLSGNIQYF,TGTGCCAGCACAGGACTAGCGGGCCCTTTGTCGGGAAACATTCAGTACTTC
TRBV10-3,TRBD2,TRBJ2-3,NA,17,CAISDPTRAGGKDTQYF,TGTGCCATCAGTGACCCGACTAGGGCGGGGGGGAAAGATACGCAGTATTTT
TRBV10-3,TRBD1,TRBJ1-1,few,13,CAISGQGPTEAFF,TGTGCCATCAGCGGACAGGGGCCGACTGAAGCTTTCTTT
TRBV7-3,NA,TRBJ2-2,NA,18,CASSSQPIAAGGPGELFF,TGTGCCAGCAGCTCCCAACCCATAGCGGCAGGGGGGCCCGGGGAGCTGTTTTTT
TRBV6-5,TRBD2,TRBJ2-7,NA,14,CASSQLGGRGEQYF,TGTGCCAGCAGCCAGTTAGGCGGGAGAGGCGAGCAGTACTTC
TRBV6-5,NA,TRBJ2-3,NA,16,CASSYSGYFTTDTQYF,TGTGCCAGCAGTTACTCCGGGTATTTTACCACAGATACGCAGTATTTT
TRBV7-9,NA,TRBJ1-2,NA,14,CASTRMGEDYGYTF,TGTGCCAGCACGCGCATGGGGGAGGACTATGGCTACACCTTC
TRBV9,NA,TRBJ1-6,NA,15,CASSVAGAYNSPLHF,TGTGCCAGCAGCGTAGCAGGGGCTTATAATTCACCCCTCCACTTT
TRBV30,NA,TRBJ1-1,NA,16,CAWSVLWGRRDTEAFF,TGTGCCTGGAGTGTACTTTGGGGGAGGCGGGACACTGAAGCTTTCTTT
TRBV9,NA,TRBJ1-1,NA,17,CASSEEGGPRTNTEAFF,TGTGCCAGCAGCGAGGAGGGAGGTCCTCGCACGAACACTGAAGCTTTCTTT
TRBV5-6,NA,TRBJ2-1,NA,13,CASGGLTYNEQFF,TGTGCCAGCGGGGGACTCACCTACAATGAGCAGTTCTTC
TRBV18,TRBD2,TRBJ2-3,NA,15,CASSERDHRADTQYF,TGTGCCAGCTCAGAGCGGGATCATAGGGCAGATACGCAGTATTTT
TRBV4-2,NA,TRBJ1-2,NA,16,CASSQLTHGGENGYTF,TGTGCCAGCAGCCAACTTACCCATGGGGGGGAAAATGGCTACACCTTC
TRBV4-3,NA,TRBJ1-6,NA,18,CASSQDLVRGSSDSPLHF,TGCGCCAGCAGCCAAGATCTTGTTAGAGGCAGTTCAGATTCACCCCTCCACTTT
TRBV19,TRBD1,TRBJ1-1,once,15,CASSKGTGRNTEAFF,TGTGCCAGTAGTAAAGGGACAGGACGAAACACTGAAGCTTTCTTT
TRBV5-1,NA,TRBJ2-5,NA,15,CASSLVSGWEETQYF,TGCGCCAGCAGCTTGGTTTCAGGCTGGGAAGAGACCCAGTACTTC
TRBV19,TRBD2,TRBJ2-1,NA,14,CASMGLAGDYEQFF,TGTGCCAGTATGGGACTAGCGGGAGACTATGAGCAGTTCTTC
TRBV18,NA,TRBJ2-1,NA,13,CASSSITGNEQFF,TGTGCCAGCTCTTCTATTACAGGGAATGAGCAGTTCTTC
TRBV28,NA,TRBJ1-4,NA,12,CASRLLNEKLFF,TGTGCCAGCAGGTTATTAAATGAAAAACTGTTTTTT
TRBV27,TRBD1,TRBJ1-2,NA,17,CASSSLWTGGGNYGYTF,TGTGCCAGCAGCAGTTTGTGGACAGGGGGTGGTAACTATGGCTACACCTTC
TRBV19,TRBD1,TRBJ2-7,NA,15,CASSISRDRGREQYF,TGTGCCAGTAGTATCTCGCGGGACAGGGGGCGAGAGCAGTACTTC
TRBV2,NA,TRBJ2-1,NA,14,CASRTSPVGGGQFF,TGTGCCAGCAGAACGTCGCCGGTAGGGGGGGGGCAGTTCTTC
TRBV24-1,TRBD1,TRBJ2-2,NA,16,CATSDPRQGASGELFF,TGTGCCACCAGTGACCCAAGGCAGGGGGCGTCCGGGGAGCTGTTTTTT
TRBV24-1,NA,TRBJ2-2,NA,14,CATSDSGTSGELFF,TGTGCCACCAGTGACTCCGGGACATCTGGGGAGCTGTTTTTT
TRBV7-3,TRBD1,TRBJ2-2,NA,15,CASSPGQGLTGELFF,TGTGCCAGCAGCCCGGGACAGGGCCTGACCGGGGAGCTGTTTTTT
TRBV5-5,TRBD1,TRBJ2-7,NA,15,CASSLVTGSNREQYF,TGTGCCAGCAGCTTGGTGACAGGGTCCAACCGCGAGCAGTACTTC
TRBV5-4,TRBD2,TRBJ2-1,once,16,CASSLGLADGMNEQFF,TGTGCCAGCAGCTTGGGACTAGCGGACGGAATGAATGAGCAGTTCTTC
TRBV9,NA,TRBJ1-2,NA,15,CASSVGSNGGHGYTF,TGTGCCAGCAGCGTAGGATCCAACGGGGGGCACGGCTACACCTTC
TRBV10-3,NA,TRBJ1-1,NA,13,CAISEQELTEAFF,TGTGCCATCAGTGAACAGGAATTGACTGAAGCTTTCTTT
TRBV7-9,NA,TRBJ2-2,NA,13,CASSLWGDGELFF,TGTGCCAGCAGCCTCTGGGGCGACGGGGAGCTGTTTTTT
TRBV10-3,NA,TRBJ1-6,NA,13,CAISEGGNSPLHF,TGTGCCATCAGCGAAGGAGGTAATTCACCCCTCCACTTT